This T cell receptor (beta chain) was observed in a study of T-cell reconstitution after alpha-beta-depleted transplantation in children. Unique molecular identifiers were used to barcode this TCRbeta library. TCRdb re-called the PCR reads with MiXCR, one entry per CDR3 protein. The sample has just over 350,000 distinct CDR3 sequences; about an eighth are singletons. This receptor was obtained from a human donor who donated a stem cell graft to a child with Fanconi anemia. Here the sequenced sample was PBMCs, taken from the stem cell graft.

The CDR3 loop is CASLRGRRNQPQHF. DNA of the CDR3: TGTGCCAGTCTGAGGGGCAGGAGAAATCAGCCCCAGCATTTT. The chain has TRBV6-5 and TRBJ1-5, with a tentative D call TRBD1 (5 bases). There are 14 residues in the CDR3. Between the trimmed V and J ends, which lost 9 bases and 4 bases, there was a span of 16 bases. Germline V lookup: CDR1 MNHEY, CDR2 SVGAGI.